The present entry profiles one TCR beta chain with its context. Antigen: not known. The data are from a study of blood T cells in healthy people across ages. Findings of the study overall: Fewer expanded clones and more diversity marked long-lived versus aged donors.

The authors ran a second PCR of roughly 7 to 11 cycles using a sample-barcoded 5' primer and a J-beta primer mix. Tagging of each cDNA molecule was performed by a template-switch adaptor with 12 random nucleotides. TCRdb used MiXCR to reprocess the 5' RACE reads, holding one entry per CDR3 protein. The sample lists 1.5 million or so distinct CDR3 sequences, around 40% occurring once. In germline, CDR1 is DFQATT, CDR2 SNEGSKA (reference sequence). V lost 2 bases and J 8 bases, leaving 10 bases between the germline ends. There are 13 residues in the CDR3. Each individual donor underwent a draw of about 9.1 milliliters of peripheral blood.

The sequence was collected from a woman aged 18-29 years in good health. Sequenced: blood. This chain connects TRBV20-1 to TRBJ1-6; TRBD1 is a possible D gene (6 bases). CDR3 nucleotide sequence: TGCAGTGCTAGACCCGAGGGGGATTCACCCCTCCACTTT. Protein sequence: CSARPEGDSPLHF.